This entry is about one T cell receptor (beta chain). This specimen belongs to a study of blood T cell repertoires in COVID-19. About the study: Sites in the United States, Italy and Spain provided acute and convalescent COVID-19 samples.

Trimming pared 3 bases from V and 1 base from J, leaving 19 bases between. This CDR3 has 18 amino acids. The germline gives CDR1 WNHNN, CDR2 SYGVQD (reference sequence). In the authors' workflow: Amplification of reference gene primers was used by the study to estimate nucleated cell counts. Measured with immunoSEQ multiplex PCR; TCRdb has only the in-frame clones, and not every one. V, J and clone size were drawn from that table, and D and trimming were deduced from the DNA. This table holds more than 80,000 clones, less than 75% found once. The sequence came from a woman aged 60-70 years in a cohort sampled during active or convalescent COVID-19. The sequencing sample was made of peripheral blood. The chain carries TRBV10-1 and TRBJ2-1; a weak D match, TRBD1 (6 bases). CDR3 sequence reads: CASSEFGKQGKSYNEQFF. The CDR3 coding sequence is TGCGCCAGCAGTGAATTCGGGAAACAGGGAAAATCCTACAATGAGCAGTTCTTC.